What follows describes a single T cell receptor beta chain. The participants were between 18 and 89 years old and came from about two dozen US areas. Germline V lookup: CDR1 SEHNR, CDR2 FQNEAQ (reference sequence). J gave up 0 bases and V 2 bases, and 7 bases lay outside the gene matches. The CDR3 has 18 amino acids. This entry belongs to a study of blood T cell repertoires in COVID-19. Method: immunoSEQ multiplex PCR; TCRdb's copy keeps in-frame clones and lacks some. The sample lists 250,000 to 300,000 clones, roughly nine tenths seen once, with 0.95% to 1.5% in the top ten. V usage is TRBV7-9 and J usage is TRBJ2-3; 11 nucleotides agree with TRBD2. The sequencing sample was made of PBMCs or T cells enriched from blood (not recorded which). This TCR was recovered from a human donor in a cohort exposed to, infected with or recovered from COVID-19 (not recorded which). The donor label of this sample is uncertain. Here the CDR3 reads CASSLLALAGGSTDTQYF. The CDR3 DNA follows: TGTGCCAGCAGCTTACTCGCGCTAGCGGGGGGTAGCACAGATACGCAGTATTTT. The full variable domain, completed using reference TRBV7-9 and TRBJ2-3, is DTGVSQNPRHKITKRGQNVTFRCDPISEHNRLYWYRQTLGQGPEFLTYFQNEAQLEKSRLLSDRFSAERPKGSFSTLEIQRTEQGDSAMYLCASSLLALAGGSTDTQYFGPGTRLTVL.